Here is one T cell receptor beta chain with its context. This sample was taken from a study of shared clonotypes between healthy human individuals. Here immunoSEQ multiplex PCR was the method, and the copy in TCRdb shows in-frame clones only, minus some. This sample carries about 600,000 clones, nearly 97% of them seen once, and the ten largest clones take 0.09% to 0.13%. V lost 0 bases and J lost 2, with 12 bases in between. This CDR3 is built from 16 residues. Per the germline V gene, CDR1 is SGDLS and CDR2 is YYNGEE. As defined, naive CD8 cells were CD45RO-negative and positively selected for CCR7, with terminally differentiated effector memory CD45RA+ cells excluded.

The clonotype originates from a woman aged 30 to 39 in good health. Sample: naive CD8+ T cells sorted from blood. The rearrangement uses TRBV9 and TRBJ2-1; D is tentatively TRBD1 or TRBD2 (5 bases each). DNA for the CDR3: TGTGCCAGCAGCGTAGGTCGAGGGACCACCTACAATGAGCAGTTCTTC. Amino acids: CASSVGRGTTYNEQFF.